This TCR beta chain appears in the sequencing data of a study of cytomegalovirus exposure and HLA in healthy donors. Looking at the study overall: Roughly 80 million unique TCRs from HLA-typed donors made up an early data release. Genotyping of 300 to 450 donors showed that over 80% belonged to the Caucasian-associated ancestry cluster. Points from the study as a whole: There were approximately 150 TCR beta chains listed as cytomegalovirus-associated. Earlier findings revealed that most TCR beta V segments proved productive either about 90% or about 30% of the time.

13 Jbeta primers and 60 Vbeta primers were used for the PCR. TCRdb keeps only in-frame clones here, not all; method: immunoSEQ multiplex PCR. In the table there are around 150,000 clones, approximately 85% of which are singletons. Comment on this clone: As yet, its antigen is unknown.

The CDR3 has 16 residues. V was pared by 4 bases and J by 6 bases, with 22 bases between. CDR1 is SEHNR and CDR2 is FQNEAQ in the germline V gene (reference sequence). V usage is TRBV7-9 and J usage is TRBJ2-7; TRBD2 might be the D (6 bases). Sequencing was performed on PBMCs. This clonotype was sampled from a man between 18 and 35 years old in good health and CMV-seropositive. The CDR3 is CASSSSDAEGGFEQYF. CDR3 DNA: TGTGCCAGCAGCTCCTCGGACGCCGAAGGAGGGTTCGAGCAGTACTTC.